This entry describes one T cell receptor beta chain. Its specificity is unknown. This sample was included in a study of PD-1 blockade in classical Hodgkin lymphoma. Study results and limitations: The CD4+ diversity rise by C4D1 was clearest in complete responders. Complete responders started with a diversity level that resembled newly diagnosed patients at baseline. Exclusion covered patients beginning nivolumab under 1 year post-ASCT.

Generated by immunoSEQ multiplex PCR, the TCRdb table keeps only in-frame clones and is missing some. This table has more than 12,000 clones, around 84% appearing once. Every patient relapsed after autologous stem cell transplantation, and brentuximab vedotin exposure varied. CDR1 is SGHNT, CDR2 YYREEE, per germline (reference sequence). V lost 2 bases, J lost 4 bases, and 3 bases stayed unmatched. The CDR3 covers 15 residues. The clonotype originates from a human donor with classical Hodgkin lymphoma. Here the sequenced sample was peripheral blood mononuclear cells (PBMCs), taken at baseline. The rearrangement links TRBV5-4 to TRBJ2-1; 10 nucleotides line up with TRBD2. The CDR3, as DNA: TGTGCCAGCAGCTTTCGGACTAGCGGATACAATGAGCAGTTCTTC. It yields the protein CASSFRTSGYNEQFF.